Below are 3 T cell receptor beta chains sequenced from a single sample in a study of blood T cells in healthy people across ages. Primers used in a second PCR of about 6 to 11 cycles were a sample-barcoded 5' primer and a J-beta primer mix. TCRdb itself ran the 5' RACE reads through MiXCR, one entry per CDR3 protein. The repertoire holds around 2 million distinct CDR3 sequences, with about two fifths as singletons. The specimen sequenced was blood. The receptors come from a human donor in good health.

The rearrangement joins TRBV20-1 to TRBJ1-2, with a possible D match to TRBD1 (5 bases). This CDR3 region has 12 residues. The germline CDR1 and CDR2 sequences are DFQATT and SNEGSKA (reference sequence). Trimming pared 6 bases from V and 8 bases from J, leaving 16 bases between. The CDR3 protein is CSATQPQGGYTF. The CDR3 region has the DNA TGCAGTGCCACCCAGCCGCAGGGCGGCTACACCTTC.

The chain links TRBV20-1 to TRBJ2-5, with D tentatively TRBD1 or TRBD2 (6 bases each). CDR1 is DFQATT, CDR2 SNEGSKA, per germline (reference sequence). Deletions cut 3 bases from V and 4 bases from J, with 15 bases between. The CDR3 extends over 14 amino acids. CDR3 DNA sequence: TGCAGTGCTAGTCTAGGGGGGTTTGGAGAGACCCAGTACTTC. Its translation is CSASLGGFGETQYF.

The V gene is TRBV28, the J gene TRBJ2-1; D gene uncertain. V was pared by 2 bases and J by 5 bases, with 7 bases between. CDR3 length: 13 residues. Germline values: CDR1 MDHEN, CDR2 SYDVKM. The CDR3 bases are TGTGCCAGCAGTTTACCGGATGACAATGAGCAGTTCTTC. Its translation is CASSLPDDNEQFF.